Below are 30 T cell receptor beta chains sequenced from a single sample in a study of CD8+ T cells in alopecia areata. RNA extraction was followed by reverse transcription into cDNA, which acted as the sequencing template. Assay used: immunoSEQ multiplex PCR; TCRdb lists only in-frame clones, some missing. The sample holds about 140,000 clones, approximately 51% seen once. The sample here was CD4+ T cells sorted from blood, taken at week 0. The source of these receptors is a human donor with alopecia areata.

As to this clone: At the DNA level, this CDR3 is encoded by other sequences in the same sample as well. This CDR3 reads CASSEGRSNQPQHF. Written as DNA, the CDR3 is TGTGCCAGCAGTGAAGGACGTAGCAATCAGCCCCAGCATTTT. V usage is TRBV2 and J usage is TRBJ1-5; no reliable D call. The V gene's germline CDR1 is SNHLY and CDR2 FYNNEI. The V end lost 1 base, the J end lost 0 bases, and 4 bases lay between the germline ends. This CDR3 has 14 residues.

The rearrangement uses TRBV25-1 and TRBJ1-1, with D unclear. Germline CDR1 and CDR2: MGHDK and SYGVNS. The CDR3 totals 13 residues. V was trimmed by 6 bases and J by 3 bases, leaving 11 bases between them. As DNA, the CDR3 is TGTGCCAGCAGCCGAACAGCGGACACTGAAGCTTTCTTT. This codes for CASSRTADTEAFF.

This clone was found a few times. The CDR3 DNA is TGTGCCAGCAGCTCTGGATTTGGGACAGGGGTGCAGCCCCAGCATTTT. Translating gives CASSSGFGTGVQPQHF. The chain is built from TRBV5-6 and TRBJ1-5, with 10 bases that match TRBD1. The V and J ends lost 3 bases and 7 bases, in that order; junction bases with no gene match: 10. The germline V gene has CDR1 SGHDT and CDR2 YYEEEE. The CDR3 extends over 16 amino acids.

A few counts support this clone. This chain links TRBV10-1 with TRBJ1-1; D uncertain. The CDR3 extends over 9 amino acids. Germline V CDR1 and CDR2: WNHNN, SYGVQD (reference sequence). Trimming removed 4 bases from V and 8 bases from J, with 2 bases in between. CDR3 region: CASSGEAFF. The DNA for the CDR3 is TGCGCCAGCAGTGGGGAAGCTTTCTTT.

This clone was recorded once. V usage is TRBV29-1 and J usage is TRBJ2-1; 10 positions match TRBD2. This CDR3 has 12 residues. V shed 7 bases and J 4 bases; nucleotides not matched to a gene: 1. CDR1 SQVTM and CDR2 ANQGSEA come from the germline V gene. The CDR3 loop reads CSELAGYNEQFF. The CDR3 coding sequence is TGCAGCGAACTAGCGGGATACAATGAGCAGTTCTTC.

This clone came up a few times. This rearrangement joins TRBV7-9 to TRBJ1-1, with D unclear. Trimming took off 5 bases at V and 7 bases at J, with 14 bases between the two ends. CDR3 size: 13 residues. Germline loops: CDR1 SEHNR, CDR2 FQNEAQ (reference sequence). CDR3 region: CASSPRTDFEAFF. DNA for the CDR3: TGTGCCAGCAGCCCACGGACTGACTTTGAAGCTTTCTTT.

The rearrangement joins TRBV4-3 to TRBJ2-1, with 7 positions matching TRBD1. With V trimmed by 2 bases and J by 6 bases, 7 bases remained unmatched. Germline-derived CDR1 and CDR2 are LGHNA and YSLEER. This CDR3 is 15 amino acids long. The CDR3 sequence: CASSQLTGEGNEQFF. DNA for the CDR3: TGCGCCAGCAGCCAACTTACAGGGGAAGGCAATGAGCAGTTCTTC.

This rearrangement joins TRBV5-6 to TRBJ2-3; the D gene is possibly TRBD2 (6 bases). Trimming shortened V by 4 bases and J by 0 bases, and 24 bases separated the two germline ends. This CDR3 comprises 19 residues. CDR1 SGHDT and CDR2 YYEEEE come from the germline V gene. The CDR3 sequence is CASSPGIYGTLLSTDTQYF. CDR3 nucleotides: TGTGCCAGCAGCCCGGGGATATACGGGACTTTACTTAGCACAGATACGCAGTATTTT.

The table lists this clone with a few counts. The CDR3 sequence is CAWSPLLAGVGTGELFF. CDR3 sequence (DNA): TGTGCCTGGAGTCCCCTACTAGCGGGAGTTGGAACCGGGGAGCTGTTTTTT. This chain links TRBV30 with TRBJ2-2; 11 nucleotides align to TRBD2. CDR1 and CDR2 (germline): GTSNPN, SVGIG (reference sequence). The CDR3 consists of 17 residues. With V trimmed by 2 bases and J by 5 bases, 10 bases remained unmatched.

The chain couples TRBV30 to TRBJ2-3; D tentatively reads TRBD1 or TRBD2 (5 bases each). The V end was cut by 3 bases, the J end by 6 bases, with 13 bases between. Germline V CDR1 and CDR2: GTSNPN, SVGIG (reference sequence). This CDR3 has 13 amino acids. The CDR3 spells CAWRTGGADTQYF. In DNA form, the CDR3 reads TGTGCCTGGAGGACTGGGGGAGCGGATACGCAGTATTTT.

J is TRBJ2-5 and V is TRBV18, with D possibly matching TRBD2 (5 bases). Germline V gives CDR1 KGHSH, CDR2 LQKENI. V was pared by 2 bases and J by 5 bases, with 15 bases between. This CDR3 is built from 15 residues. The CDR3 region has the DNA TGTGCCAGCTCACCAGATCGCACTCCGGGGGAGACCCAGTACTTC. This translates into CASSPDRTPGETQYF.

V and J are TRBV27 and TRBJ1-5; maybe TRBD1 (6 bases). Deletions cut 5 bases from V and 6 bases from J, with 20 bases between. The CDR3 is 16 residues long. Germline CDR1 MNHEY, CDR2 SMNVEV (reference sequence). DNA of the CDR3: TGTGCCAGCAGTCCTCGGACAGAAGGGAATGGTCAGCCCCAGCATTTT. Its translation is CASSPRTEGNGQPQHF.

V usage is TRBV7-9 and J usage is TRBJ2-3; tentative D call: TRBD2 (5 bases). There are 16 residues in the CDR3. Trimming took 5 bases from V and 1 from J, leaving 16 bases between them. Germline V gives CDR1 SEHNR, CDR2 FQNEAQ (reference sequence). CDR3 bases: TGTGCCAGCAGCCGTGTACTAGGAGCTGGCACAGATACGCAGTATTTT. It specifies CASSRVLGAGTDTQYF.

This sequence joins TRBV29-1 and TRBJ2-5, with D perhaps matching TRBD1 (8 bases). Trimming pared 0 bases from V and 5 bases from J, leaving 16 bases between. The CDR3 totals 15 residues. The germline V gene has CDR1 SQVTM and CDR2 ANQGSEA. CDR3 DNA sequence: TGCAGCGTTGAAGATGGCAGGGGGCGGGAGGAGACCCAGTACTTC. Its protein product is CSVEDGRGREETQYF.

This clone was picked up a small number of times. V is TRBV19 and J is TRBJ1-5; possibly TRBD1 for D (6 bases). Germline-derived CDR1 and CDR2 are LNHDA and SQIVND (reference sequence). This CDR3 spans 15 amino acids. The V gene lost 8 bases and the J gene lost 6 bases, with 20 bases spanning the gap. CDR3 residues: CASQRGGHLSQPQHF. CDR3 bases: TGTGCCAGTCAAAGGGGGGGACATCTCAGTCAGCCCCAGCATTTT.

The rearrangement links TRBV2 to TRBJ2-1; TRBD2 might be the D (5 bases). The V end lost 5 bases, the J end lost 1 base, and 9 bases lay between the germline ends. This CDR3 is 14 amino acids long. Germline V lookup: CDR1 SNHLY, CDR2 FYNNEI. The CDR3 coding sequence is TGTGCCAGCAGTTTTGGGGAGTCCTACAATGAGCAGTTCTTC. It specifies CASSFGESYNEQFF. The whole variable domain, remainder taken from reference TRBV2 and TRBJ2-1, is EPEVTQTPSHQVTQMGQEVILRCVPISNHLYFYWYRQILGQKVEFLVSFYNNEISEKSEIFDDQFSVERPDGSNFTLKIRSTKLEDSAMYFCASSFGESYNEQFFGPGTRLTVL.

This chain uses TRBV29-1 with TRBJ2-5; TRBD1 matches at 8 bases. Germline V gene data show CDR1 as SQVTM and CDR2 as ANQGSEA. This CDR3 spans 15 amino acids. In DNA, the CDR3 is TGCTCAGTCAAGGGGGGCAGGGGGCCCCAAGAGACCCAGTACTTC. It is translated as CSVKGGRGPQETQYF. The whole variable domain, filled in from reference TRBV29-1 and TRBJ2-5, reads SAVISQKPSRDICQRGTSLTIQCQVDSQVTMMFWYRQQPGQSLTLIATANQGSEATYESGFVIDKFPISRPNLTFSTLTVSNMSPEDSSIYLCSVKGGRGPQETQYFGPGTRLLVL.

The V and J genes are TRBV18 and TRBJ1-1, with 11 bases aligning to TRBD1. The CDR3 has 16 amino acids. V lost 6 bases to trimming and J lost 5 bases; unmatched junction nucleotides: 11. CDR1 KGHSH and CDR2 LQKENI come from the germline V gene. Written as DNA, the CDR3 is TGTGCCAGCTCTCTAGGACAGGGGGCGATCGGGACTGAAGCTTTCTTT. Protein: CASSLGQGAIGTEAFF. The whole variable domain, filled in from reference TRBV18 and TRBJ1-1, reads NAGVMQNPRHLVRRRGQEARLRCSPMKGHSHVYWYRQLPEEGLKFMVYLQKENIIDESGMPKERFSAEFPKEGPSILRIQQVVRGDSAAYFCASSLGQGAIGTEAFFGQGTRLTVV.

Details on this clone: The sample holds other DNA sequences that translate to the same CDR3. V is TRBV5-1 and J is TRBJ2-1; D not certain. Germline CDR1 reads SGHRS; CDR2 reads YFSETQ. CDR3 length: 14 amino acids. V gave up 0 bases and J gave up 4 bases, with 8 bases separating them. The CDR3 bases are TGCGCCAGCAGCTTGGGGACCGCTTACAATGAGCAGTTCTTC. Translating gives CASSLGTAYNEQFF.

CDR3 residues: CASSFVRPGQGDDEQFF. CDR3 in DNA: TGTGCCAGCAGCTTTGTACGACCGGGACAGGGGGATGATGAGCAGTTCTTC. The chain has TRBV7-2 and TRBJ2-1; TRBD1 matches at 11 bases. This CDR3 region has 17 residues. With V trimmed by 3 bases and J by 8 bases, 12 bases remained unmatched. Per the germline V gene, CDR1 is SGHTA and CDR2 is FQGNSA.

The J gene is TRBJ2-5, the V gene TRBV7-2; TRBD1 aligns across 7 bases. There are 14 residues in the CDR3. Germline loops: CDR1 SGHTA, CDR2 FQGNSA. After removal of 5 bases from V and 4 bases from J, the junction contained 7 bases not matched to a gene. The CDR3 reads CASSRQGLGETQYF. The DNA of the CDR3 is TGTGCCAGCAGCCGACAGGGCCTCGGAGAGACCCAGTACTTC.

This clone showed up just a few times. The genes are TRBV29-1 and TRBJ2-2; no definite D call. The CDR3 runs 13 residues. Germline CDR1 SQVTM, CDR2 ANQGSEA. Trimming took 5 bases from V and 0 from J, leaving 7 bases between them. CDR3 in amino acids: CSVRIPNTGELFF. For the CDR3, the DNA is TGCAGCGTTCGTATCCCGAACACCGGGGAGCTGTTTTTT.

V usage is TRBV29-1 and J usage is TRBJ1-5; D might be TRBD1 (6 bases). Per germline, CDR1 SQVTM and CDR2 ANQGSEA. V lost 4 bases and J 7 bases, leaving 17 bases between the germline ends. CDR3 size: 14 residues. The DNA of the CDR3 is TGCAGCGTTGCCCCTCAGGGGCCAAGCCAGCCCCAGCATTTT. Its protein product is CSVAPQGPSQPQHF.

The rearrangement uses TRBV7-3 and TRBJ2-6; possibly TRBD1 for D (5 bases). Germline loops: CDR1 SGHTA, CDR2 FQGTGA. This CDR3 contains 15 residues. V was clipped by 3 bases and J by 3 bases, with 9 bases between them. The CDR3 nucleotides read TGTGCCAGCAGCTTCAGGGATGGTGGGGCCAACGTCCTGACTTTC. It is translated as CASSFRDGGANVLTF.

This chain connects TRBV29-1 to TRBJ2-7; 7 bases match TRBD1. The length of the CDR3 is 15 residues. Germline CDR1 reads SQVTM; CDR2 reads ANQGSEA. The V and J ends lost 4 bases and 3 bases, in that order; junction bases with no gene match: 12. CDR3 loop: CSVVVRGRSNYEQYF. The CDR3, as DNA: TGCAGCGTTGTAGTGAGGGGGCGATCGAACTACGAGCAGTACTTC.

In this sample, this clone turned up once. The J gene is TRBJ1-1, the V gene TRBV5-1, with D tentatively TRBD1 (6 bases). Germline V gene lookup returns CDR1 SGHRS and CDR2 YFSETQ. Trimming removed 0 bases at V and 4 bases at J, with 10 bases between. This CDR3 is built from 14 residues. The CDR3: CASSLDVRGTEAFF. The DNA of the CDR3 is TGCGCCAGCAGCTTGGATGTCAGGGGCACTGAAGCTTTCTTT.

This clone turned up a few times. The rearrangement links TRBV29-1 to TRBJ2-7; 7 bases are shared with TRBD2. After removal of 7 bases from V and 7 bases from J, the junction contained 10 bases not matched to a gene. Germline CDR1 SQVTM, CDR2 ANQGSEA. The CDR3 loop spans 12 amino acids. CDR3 residues: CSALAGTWEQYF. The CDR3 DNA reads as TGCAGCGCCTTAGCGGGTACTTGGGAGCAGTACTTC.

The chain couples TRBV15 to TRBJ2-1; 10 positions agree with TRBD1. The CDR3 is 14 amino acids. Germline CDR1 reads LNHNV; CDR2 reads YYDKDF (reference sequence). The trim removed 6 bases at V and 8 bases at J, leaving 7 bases unmatched. The CDR3 is CATRTGTGADEQFF. The CDR3 bases are TGTGCCACCAGGACCGGGACAGGGGCCGATGAGCAGTTCTTC.

This clone has only one observation. Within the sample, other DNA sequences also encode this same CDR3. V and J are TRBV25-1 and TRBJ2-5, with TRBD1 as a possible D gene (6 bases). Trimming left V 5 bases short and J 4 bases short, with 8 bases between. There are 12 residues in the CDR3. Germline CDR1 is MGHDK and CDR2 is SYGVNS. The CDR3 DNA follows: TGTGCCAGCAGTAGAGGGGGAGAGACCCAGTACTTC. The encoded protein is CASSRGGETQYF.

The chain uses TRBV15 and TRBJ1-1; D gene ambiguous. Trimming took off 0 bases at V and 8 bases at J, with 13 bases between the two ends. There are 14 residues in the CDR3. Germline loops: CDR1 LNHNV, CDR2 YYDKDF (reference sequence). CDR3 sequence: CATSRDLVGPEAFF. CDR3 DNA: TGTGCCACCAGCAGAGATTTGGTGGGTCCCGAAGCTTTCTTT.